The present T cell receptor (beta chain) was sequenced within a study of blood T cell repertoires in COVID-19. Overall study: The analysed material was cDNA or gDNA that came from T cells, B-cell-depleted T cells, or PBMCs.

This CDR3 has 15 residues. Germline CDR1 reads LGHDT; CDR2 reads YNNKEL (reference sequence). The ends were cut back, 4 bases at V and 0 bases at J, with 11 bases in the middle. The table came from immunoSEQ multiplex PCR; TCRdb's copy has only in-frame clones and leaves some out. The sample has some 200,000 clones; 82% are singletons. Specimen: peripheral blood. The chain joins TRBV3-1 (or the pseudogene TRBV3-2) to TRBJ2-3, with D maybe TRBD1 (5 bases). This receptor was taken from a woman aged 40 to 50 with acute or convalescent COVID-19. CDR3 bases: TGTGCCAGCAGCCTGAGAGGACATAGCACAGATACGCAGTATTTT. Translating it yields CASSLRGHSTDTQYF.